One T cell receptor beta chain is described in this entry. The antigen is unknown. This entry belongs to a study of CD8 T cells in Susac syndrome. The CDR3 is 14 amino acids. Germline assignment: CDR1 SGDLS and CDR2 YYNGEE. V lost 2 bases and J 0 bases, leaving 6 bases between the germline ends. Study results and limitations: Acknowledgment was made by the study that its TCR sequencing and HLA analysis involved a relatively small number of individuals.

RNA was extracted with the RNeasy kit, and a quantity of roughly 0.45 to 1 ug was reverse transcribed using random hexamers. TCRdb reanalysed the immunoSEQ multiplex PCR reads using MiXCR and keeps one entry per CDR3 protein. The data hold 69,000 or so distinct CDR3 sequences, with 95% observed a single time. Specimen: CD8+ T cells from PBMCs. The TCR comes from a human donor in good health. V gene TRBV9 combines with J gene TRBJ2-1; no reliable D call. CDR3: CASSVDFSYNEQFF. For the CDR3, the DNA is TGTGCCAGCAGCGTTGACTTCTCCTACAATGAGCAGTTCTTC.